The clone carrying this TCR beta chain appeared once. Its antigen is not known. Template material for amplifying TCR beta CDR3 regions consisted of RNA transcripts. Researchers ran a first-round RT-PCR on the TCR CDR3 using the HTBI primer set. TCRdb re-called the multiplex PCR reads with MiXCR, one entry per CDR3 protein. The sample lists about 640,000 distinct CDR3 sequences; roughly 20% were seen once. Germline values: CDR1 ENHRY, CDR2 SYGVKD. The V gene end was trimmed by 6 bases and the J gene end by 6 bases; junction bases not matched to a gene: 5. This CDR3 is 14 amino acids long. The data were taken from a study of T cells in Graves' hyperthyroidism and ophthalmopathy. Study results and caveats: Stable hyperthyroidism was separated from ophthalmopathy by a model based on 13 V-J features. Most clonotypes expanded in thyroid above 0.001 were likewise present in blood.

The sample consisted of blood. The J gene is TRBJ1-6, the V gene TRBV10-3; the match to TRBD1 covers 7 bases. The TCR originated in a man aged 25-40 years with Graves' ophthalmopathy. The chain's CDR3 is CAIRLRDSNSPLHF. The CDR3 DNA follows: TGTGCCATCAGGCTTCGGGACAGTAATTCACCCCTCCACTTT.